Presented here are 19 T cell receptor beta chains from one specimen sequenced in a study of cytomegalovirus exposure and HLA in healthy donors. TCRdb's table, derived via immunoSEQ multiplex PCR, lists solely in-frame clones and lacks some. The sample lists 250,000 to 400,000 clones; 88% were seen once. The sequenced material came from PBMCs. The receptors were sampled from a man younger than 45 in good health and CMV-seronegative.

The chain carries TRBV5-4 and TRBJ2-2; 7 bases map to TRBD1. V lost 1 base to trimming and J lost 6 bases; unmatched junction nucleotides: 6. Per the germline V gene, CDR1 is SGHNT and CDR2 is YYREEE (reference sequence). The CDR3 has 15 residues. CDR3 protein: CASSLIGQVAGELFF. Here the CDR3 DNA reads TGTGCCAGCAGCTTGATAGGACAGGTGGCCGGGGAGCTGTTTTTT.

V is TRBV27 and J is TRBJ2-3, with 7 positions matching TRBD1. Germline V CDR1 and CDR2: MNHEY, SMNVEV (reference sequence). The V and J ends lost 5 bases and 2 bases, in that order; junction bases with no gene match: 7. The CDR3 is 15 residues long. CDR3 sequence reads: CASSPNRGYTDTQYF. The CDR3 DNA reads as TGTGCCAGCAGTCCTAACAGGGGTTACACAGATACGCAGTATTTT.

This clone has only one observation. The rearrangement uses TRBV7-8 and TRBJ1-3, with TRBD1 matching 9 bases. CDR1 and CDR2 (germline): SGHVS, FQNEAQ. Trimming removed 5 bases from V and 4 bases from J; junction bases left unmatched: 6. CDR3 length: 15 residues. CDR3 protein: CASSQGQGLGNTIYF. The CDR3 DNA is TGTGCCAGCAGCCAGGGACAGGGCTTAGGAAACACCATATATTTT.

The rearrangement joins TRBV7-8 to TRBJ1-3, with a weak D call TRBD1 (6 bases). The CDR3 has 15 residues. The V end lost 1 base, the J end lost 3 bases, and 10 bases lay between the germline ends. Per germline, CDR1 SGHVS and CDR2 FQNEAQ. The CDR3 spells CASSLGAGVGNTIYF. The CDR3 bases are TGTGCCAGCAGCTTAGGGGCAGGGGTTGGAAACACCATATATTTT.

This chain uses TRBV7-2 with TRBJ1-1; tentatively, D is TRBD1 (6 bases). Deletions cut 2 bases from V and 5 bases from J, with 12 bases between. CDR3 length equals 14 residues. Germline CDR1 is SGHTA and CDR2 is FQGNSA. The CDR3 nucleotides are TGTGCCAGCAGCTTACAGGGGCCGGGTACTGAAGCTTTCTTT. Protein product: CASSLQGPGTEAFF.

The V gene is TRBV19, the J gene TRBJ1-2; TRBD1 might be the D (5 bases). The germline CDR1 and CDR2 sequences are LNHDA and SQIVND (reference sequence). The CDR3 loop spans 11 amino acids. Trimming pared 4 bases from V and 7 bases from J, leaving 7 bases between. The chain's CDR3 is CASSSGAGYTF. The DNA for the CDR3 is TGTGCCAGTAGTAGTGGGGCTGGCTACACCTTC.

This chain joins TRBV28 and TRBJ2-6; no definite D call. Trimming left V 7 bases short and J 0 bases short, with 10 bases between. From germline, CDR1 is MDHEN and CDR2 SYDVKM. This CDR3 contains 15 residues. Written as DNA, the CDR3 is TGTGCCAGCATCCCCTCGAGCTCTGGGGCCAACGTCCTGACTTTC. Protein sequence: CASIPSSSGANVLTF.

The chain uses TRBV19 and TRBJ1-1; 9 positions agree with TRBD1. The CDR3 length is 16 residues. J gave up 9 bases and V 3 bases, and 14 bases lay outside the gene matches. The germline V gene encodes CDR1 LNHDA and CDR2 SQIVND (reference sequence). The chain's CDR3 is CASSMVYRDRAVKAFF. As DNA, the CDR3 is TGTGCCAGTAGTATGGTATACCGGGACAGGGCCGTTAAAGCTTTCTTT.

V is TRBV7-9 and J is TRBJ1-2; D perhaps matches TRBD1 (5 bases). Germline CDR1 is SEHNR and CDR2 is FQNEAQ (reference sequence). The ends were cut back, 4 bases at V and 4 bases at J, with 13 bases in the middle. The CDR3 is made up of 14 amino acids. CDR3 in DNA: TGTGCCAGCAGCTCATCCTCCCAGGGCTATGGCTACACCTTC. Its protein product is CASSSSSQGYGYTF.

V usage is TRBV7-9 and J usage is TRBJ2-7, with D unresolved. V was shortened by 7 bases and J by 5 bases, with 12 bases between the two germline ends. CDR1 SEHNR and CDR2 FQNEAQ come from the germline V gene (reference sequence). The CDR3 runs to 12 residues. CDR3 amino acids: CASTPQNHEQYF. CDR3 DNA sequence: TGTGCCAGCACCCCCCAGAACCACGAGCAGTACTTC.

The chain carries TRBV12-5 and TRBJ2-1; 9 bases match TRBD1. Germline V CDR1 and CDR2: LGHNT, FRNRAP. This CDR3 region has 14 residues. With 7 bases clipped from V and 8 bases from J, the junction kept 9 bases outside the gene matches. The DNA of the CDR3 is TGTGCTAGTGCCAGCCGGGACAGGGAGGATGAGCAGTTCTTC. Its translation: CASASRDREDEQFF.

The CDR3: CASRIAGGPPDTQYF. CDR3 nucleotide sequence: TGCGCCAGCAGGATAGCGGGGGGGCCCCCAGATACGCAGTATTTT. V is TRBV4-1 and J is TRBJ2-3; TRBD2 aligns across 11 bases. The V gene's germline CDR1 is MGHRA and CDR2 YSYEKL. Trimming removed 6 bases from V and 4 bases from J; junction bases left unmatched: 6. This CDR3 is built from 15 residues.

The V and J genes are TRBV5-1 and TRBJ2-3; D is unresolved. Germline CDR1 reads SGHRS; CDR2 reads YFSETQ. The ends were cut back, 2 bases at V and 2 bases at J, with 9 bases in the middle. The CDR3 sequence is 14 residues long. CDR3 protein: CASSFGKYTDTQYF. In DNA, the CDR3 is TGCGCCAGCAGCTTTGGCAAATACACAGATACGCAGTATTTT.

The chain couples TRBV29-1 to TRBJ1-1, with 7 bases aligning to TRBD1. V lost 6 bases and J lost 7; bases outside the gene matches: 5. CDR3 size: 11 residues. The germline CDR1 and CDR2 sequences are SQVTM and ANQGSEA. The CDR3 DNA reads TGCAGCGTGAGGGGGGACAGTGAAGCTTTCTTT. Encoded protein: CSVRGDSEAFF.

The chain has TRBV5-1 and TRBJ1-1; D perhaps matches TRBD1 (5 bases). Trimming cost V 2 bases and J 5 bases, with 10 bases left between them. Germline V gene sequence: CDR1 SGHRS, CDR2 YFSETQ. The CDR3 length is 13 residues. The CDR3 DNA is TGCGCCAGCAGCTTTAGGCAGGGAACTGAAGCTTTCTTT. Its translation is CASSFRQGTEAFF.

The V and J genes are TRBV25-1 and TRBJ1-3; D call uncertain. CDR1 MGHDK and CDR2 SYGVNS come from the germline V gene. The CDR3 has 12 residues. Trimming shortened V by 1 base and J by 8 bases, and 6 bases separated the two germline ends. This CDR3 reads CASSEFGDTIYF. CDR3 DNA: TGTGCCAGCAGTGAATTCGGGGACACCATATATTTT.

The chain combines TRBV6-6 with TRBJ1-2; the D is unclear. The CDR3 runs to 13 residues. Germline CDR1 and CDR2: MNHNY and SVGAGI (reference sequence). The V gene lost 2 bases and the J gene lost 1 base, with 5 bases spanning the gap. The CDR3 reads CASSYRLNYGYTF. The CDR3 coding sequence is TGTGCCAGCAGTTACAGACTTAACTATGGCTACACCTTC.

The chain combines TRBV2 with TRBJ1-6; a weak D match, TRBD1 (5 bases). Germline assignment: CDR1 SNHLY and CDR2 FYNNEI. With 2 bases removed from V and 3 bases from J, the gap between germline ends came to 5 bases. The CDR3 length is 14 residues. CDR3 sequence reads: CASSEQGYNSPLHF. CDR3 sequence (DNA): TGTGCCAGCAGTGAACAGGGCTATAATTCACCCCTCCACTTT.

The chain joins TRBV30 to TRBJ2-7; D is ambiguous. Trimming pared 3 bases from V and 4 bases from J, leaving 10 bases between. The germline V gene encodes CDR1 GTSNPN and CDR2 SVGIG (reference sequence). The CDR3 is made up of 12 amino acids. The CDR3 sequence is CAWRADVYEQYF. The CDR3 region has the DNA TGTGCCTGGAGAGCCGATGTTTACGAGCAGTACTTC.